Described below is a single TCR beta chain sequence and its context. Its cognate antigen is unknown. The ends lost 4 bases at V and 0 bases at J; junction bases unmatched: 12. CDR1 LGHNA and CDR2 YNFKEQ come from the germline V gene. The CDR3 has 19 amino acids. The entry originates in a study of cytotoxic CD8 clonotypes in ibrutinib-treated CLL. Study-wide context: The group held some ten relapsed/refractory and roughly 14 treatment-naive patients, with some 17 IGHV unmutated.

Clones were sequenced by immunoSEQ multiplex PCR, and TCRdb holds only the in-frame ones, with some missing. In the table there are some 130,000 clones, 80% to 90% of which are singletons. General study points: Clonality was higher at baseline than in age-matched healthy donors and tracked circulating CD8+ T-cell counts.

The TCR sequence derives from a human donor with chronic lymphocytic leukemia. Here the sequenced sample was PBMCs, taken after 24 months of ibrutinib treatment. The gene calls are TRBV4-2 and TRBJ2-5, with TRBD2 matching 12 bases. The CDR3 DNA sequence: TGTGCCAGCAGCCCCCTATCTAGCGGGGGGGCGGTGGACCAAGAGACCCAGTACTTC. Its translation: CASSPLSSGGAVDQETQYF.